Here is one TCR beta chain with its context. These data come from a study of control samples from healthy donors and cancer patients. Sequencing was performed with immunoSEQ multiplex PCR; in TCRdb, only in-frame clones are kept and a portion is missing. The sample shows 170,000 or so clones, around 92% of them seen only once. Per the germline V gene, CDR1 is LGHNA and CDR2 is YNFKEQ. V lost 0 bases and J 0 bases, leaving 12 bases between the germline ends. The CDR3 runs 17 residues. The sample taken for sequencing was blood. The sequence was obtained from a middle-aged woman in good health. This sequence joins TRBV4-2 and TRBJ2-1; D is possibly TRBD2 (6 bases). In DNA, the CDR3 is TGTGCCAGCAGCCAAGATCCCCCCGGGGGCTCCTACAATGAGCAGTTCTTC. Amino acid sequence: CASSQDPPGGSYNEQFF.